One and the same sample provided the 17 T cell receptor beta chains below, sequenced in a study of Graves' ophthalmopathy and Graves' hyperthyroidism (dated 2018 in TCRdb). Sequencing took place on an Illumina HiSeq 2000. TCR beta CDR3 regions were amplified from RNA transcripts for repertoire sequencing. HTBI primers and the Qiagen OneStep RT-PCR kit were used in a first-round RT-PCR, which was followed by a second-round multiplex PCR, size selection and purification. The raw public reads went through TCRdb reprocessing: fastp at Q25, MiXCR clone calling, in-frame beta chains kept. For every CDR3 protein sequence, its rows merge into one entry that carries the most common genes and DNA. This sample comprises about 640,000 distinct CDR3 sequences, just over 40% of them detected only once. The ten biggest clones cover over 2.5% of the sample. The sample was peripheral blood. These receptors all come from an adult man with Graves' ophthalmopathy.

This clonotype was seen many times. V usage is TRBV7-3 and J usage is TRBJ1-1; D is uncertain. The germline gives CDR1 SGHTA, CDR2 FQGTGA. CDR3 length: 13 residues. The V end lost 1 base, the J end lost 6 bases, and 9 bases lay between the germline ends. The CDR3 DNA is TGTGCCAGCAGCTTAAGCGGGTTGTCTGAAGCTTTCTTT. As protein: CASSLSGLSEAFF.

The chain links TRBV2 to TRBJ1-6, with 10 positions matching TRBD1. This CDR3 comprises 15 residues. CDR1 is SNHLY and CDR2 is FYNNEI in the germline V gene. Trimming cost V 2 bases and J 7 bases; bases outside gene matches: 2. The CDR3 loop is CASSELGQGNSPLHF. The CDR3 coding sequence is TGTGCCAGCAGTGAATTGGGACAGGGGAATTCACCCCTCCACTTT.

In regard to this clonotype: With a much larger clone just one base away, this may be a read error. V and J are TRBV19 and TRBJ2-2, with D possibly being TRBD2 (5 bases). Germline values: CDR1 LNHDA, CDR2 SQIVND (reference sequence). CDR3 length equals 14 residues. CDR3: CASETPSNTGELLF. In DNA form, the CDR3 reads TGTGCCAGTGAGACGCCTTCGAACACCGGGGAGCTGCTTTTT.

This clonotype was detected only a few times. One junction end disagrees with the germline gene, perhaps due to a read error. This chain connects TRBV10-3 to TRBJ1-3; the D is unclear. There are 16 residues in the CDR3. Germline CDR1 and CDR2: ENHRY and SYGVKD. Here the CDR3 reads CASSYSGLQSGNTIYF. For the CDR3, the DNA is TGTGCCAGCAGTTACTCAGGACTTCAGTCTGGAAACACCATATATTTT.

CDR3 loop: CATSRSGTNEKLFF. The CDR3 bases are TGTGCCACCAGCAGATCCGGGACTAATGAAAAACTGTTTTTT. J is TRBJ1-4 and V is TRBV15, with unresolved D. The CDR3 spans 14 residues. Germline assignment: CDR1 LNHNV and CDR2 YYDKDF (reference sequence). V was pared by 2 bases and J by 2 bases, with 6 bases between. Based on the CDR3 plus reference TRBV15 and TRBJ1-4, the full variable domain is DAMVIQNPRYQVTQFGKPVTLSCSQTLNHNVMYWYQQKSSQAPKLLFHYYDKDFNNEADTPDNFQSRRPNTSFCFLDIRSPGLGDTAMYLCATSRSGTNEKLFFGSGTQLSVL.

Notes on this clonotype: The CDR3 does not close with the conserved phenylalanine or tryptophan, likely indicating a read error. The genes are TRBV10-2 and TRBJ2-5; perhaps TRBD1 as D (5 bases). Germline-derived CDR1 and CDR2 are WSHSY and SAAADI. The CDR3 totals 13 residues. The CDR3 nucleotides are TGTGCCAGCAGTGAGGACAAAGAAGAGACCCAGTACGTC. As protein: CASSEDKEETQYV.

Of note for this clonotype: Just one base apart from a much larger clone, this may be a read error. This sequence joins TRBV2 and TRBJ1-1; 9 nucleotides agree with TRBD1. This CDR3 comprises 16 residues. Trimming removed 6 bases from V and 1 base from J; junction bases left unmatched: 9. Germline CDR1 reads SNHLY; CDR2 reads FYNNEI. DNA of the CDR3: TGTGCCAGCAGAACTCCTGAGACAGGGGGGAACACTGAAGCTTTCTTT. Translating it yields CASRTPETGGNTEAFF. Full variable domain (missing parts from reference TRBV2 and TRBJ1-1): EPEVTQTPSHQVTQMGQEVILRCVPISNHLYFYWYRQILGQKVEFLVSFYNNEISEKSEIFDDQFSVERPDGSNFTLKIRSTKLEDSAMYFCASRTPETGGNTEAFFGQGTRLTVV.

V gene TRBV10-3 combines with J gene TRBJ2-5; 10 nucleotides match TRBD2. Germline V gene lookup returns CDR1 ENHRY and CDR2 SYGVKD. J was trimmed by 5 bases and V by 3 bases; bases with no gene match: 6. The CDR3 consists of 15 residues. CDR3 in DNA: TGTGCCATCAGTGACGCTAGCGGGGGTCGGGAGACCCAGTACTTC. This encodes CAISDASGGRETQYF.

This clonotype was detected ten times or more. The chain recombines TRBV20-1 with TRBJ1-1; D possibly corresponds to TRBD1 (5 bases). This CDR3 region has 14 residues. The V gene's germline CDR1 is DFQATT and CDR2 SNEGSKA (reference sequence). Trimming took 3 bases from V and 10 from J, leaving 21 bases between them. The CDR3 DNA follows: TGCAGTGCTAGGCAGAGGAGGGGCGATATTCGAGCTTTCTTT. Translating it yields CSARQRRGDIRAFF.

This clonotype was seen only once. Here the CDR3 reads CASRGLPYEQYF. CDR3 DNA: TGTGCCAGCAGGGGGCTTCCCTACGAGCAGTACTTC. The gene calls are TRBV2 and TRBJ2-7, with D possibly being TRBD1 (5 bases). V lost 6 bases to trimming and J lost 2 bases, with 8 bases between them. The germline CDR1 and CDR2 sequences are SNHLY and FYNNEI. The length of the CDR3 is 12 residues.

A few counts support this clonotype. CDR3 loop: CASRTSYRSTYEQYF. CDR3 bases: TGTGCCAGTAGGACGAGTTACAGGAGCACCTACGAGCAGTACTTC. The chain links TRBV7-9 to TRBJ2-7, with D maybe TRBD1 (5 bases). Between the trimmed V and J ends, which lost 9 bases and 2 bases, there was a span of 20 bases. This CDR3 has 15 amino acids. The germline gives CDR1 SEHNR, CDR2 FQNEAQ (reference sequence).

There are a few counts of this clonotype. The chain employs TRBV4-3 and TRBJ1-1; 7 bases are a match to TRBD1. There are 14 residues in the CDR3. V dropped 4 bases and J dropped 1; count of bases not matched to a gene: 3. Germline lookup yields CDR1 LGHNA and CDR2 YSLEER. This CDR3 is CASSRWTGNTEAFF. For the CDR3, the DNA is TGCGCCAGCAGCCGGTGGACAGGGAACACTGAAGCTTTCTTT.

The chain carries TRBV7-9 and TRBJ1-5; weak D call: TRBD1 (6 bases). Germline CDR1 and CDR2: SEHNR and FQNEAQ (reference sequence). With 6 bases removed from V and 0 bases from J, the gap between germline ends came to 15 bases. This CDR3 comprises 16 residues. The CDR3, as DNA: TGTGCCAGCAGTGAAAGGGCAGGGGTTAGCAATCAGCCCCAGCATTTT. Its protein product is CASSERAGVSNQPQHF.

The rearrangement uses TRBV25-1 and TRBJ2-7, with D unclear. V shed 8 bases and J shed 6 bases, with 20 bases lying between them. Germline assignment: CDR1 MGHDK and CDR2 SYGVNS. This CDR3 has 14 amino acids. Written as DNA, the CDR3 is TGTGCCAGCTCACCACCGGGCGTTCGGGTCGAGCAGTACTTC. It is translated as CASSPPGVRVEQYF.

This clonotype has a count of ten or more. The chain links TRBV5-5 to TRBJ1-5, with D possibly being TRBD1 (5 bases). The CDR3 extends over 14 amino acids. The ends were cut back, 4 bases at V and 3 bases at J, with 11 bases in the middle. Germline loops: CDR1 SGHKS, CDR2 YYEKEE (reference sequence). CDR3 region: CASSTQGLNQPQHF. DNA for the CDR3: TGTGCCAGCAGCACGCAGGGTCTCAATCAGCCCCAGCATTTT.

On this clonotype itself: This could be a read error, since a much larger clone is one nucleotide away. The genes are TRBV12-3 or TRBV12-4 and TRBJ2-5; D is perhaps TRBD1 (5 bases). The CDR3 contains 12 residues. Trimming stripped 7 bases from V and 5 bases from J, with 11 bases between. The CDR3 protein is CASTRAGETQYF. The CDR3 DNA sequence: TGTGCCAGCACCCGGGCAGGGGAGACCCAGTACTTC.

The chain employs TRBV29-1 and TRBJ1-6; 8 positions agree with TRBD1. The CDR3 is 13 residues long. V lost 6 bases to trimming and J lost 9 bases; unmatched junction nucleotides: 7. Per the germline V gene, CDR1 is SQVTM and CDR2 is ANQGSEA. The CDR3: CSVGDRGGSPLHF. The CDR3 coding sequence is TGCAGCGTAGGCGACAGGGGCGGTTCACCCCTCCACTTT.